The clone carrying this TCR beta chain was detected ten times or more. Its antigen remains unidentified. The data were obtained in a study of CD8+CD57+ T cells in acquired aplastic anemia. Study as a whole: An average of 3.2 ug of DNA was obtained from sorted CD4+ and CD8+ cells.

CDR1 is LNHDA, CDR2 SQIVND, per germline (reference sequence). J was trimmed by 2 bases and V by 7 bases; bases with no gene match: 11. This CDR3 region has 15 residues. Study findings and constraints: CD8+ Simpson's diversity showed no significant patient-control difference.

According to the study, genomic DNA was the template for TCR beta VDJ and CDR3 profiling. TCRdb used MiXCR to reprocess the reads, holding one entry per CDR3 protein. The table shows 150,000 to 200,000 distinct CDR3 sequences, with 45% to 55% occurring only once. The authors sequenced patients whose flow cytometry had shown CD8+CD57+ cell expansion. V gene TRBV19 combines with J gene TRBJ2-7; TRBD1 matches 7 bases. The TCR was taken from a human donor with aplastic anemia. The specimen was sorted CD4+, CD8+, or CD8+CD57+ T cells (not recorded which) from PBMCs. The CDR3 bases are TGTGCCAGTACCACGACAGGGACGTGGCCCTACGAGCAGTACTTC. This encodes CASTTTGTWPYEQYF. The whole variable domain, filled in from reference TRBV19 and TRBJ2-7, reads DGGITQSPKYLFRKEGQNVTLSCEQNLNHDAMYWYRQDPGQGLRLIYYSQIVNDFQKGDIAEGYSVSREKKESFPLTVTSAQKNPTAFYLCASTTTGTWPYEQYFGPGTRLTVT.